What follows are 17 T cell receptor beta chains derived from one specimen sequenced in a study of blood T cell repertoires in COVID-19. Measured with immunoSEQ multiplex PCR; TCRdb has only the in-frame clones, and not every one. The table has under 500,000 clones, 80% to 90% seen once. Sequencing used peripheral blood. The receptors originated from a woman in her 30s with acute or convalescent COVID-19.

The DNA for the CDR3 is TGTGCCAGTAGCAACGCCCGGCAAGGCACGGGGGGCATTCAGTACTTC. It is translated as CASSNARQGTGGIQYF. The gene calls are TRBV19 and TRBJ2-4; 7 bases agree with TRBD2. Germline V gene lookup returns CDR1 LNHDA and CDR2 SQIVND (reference sequence). Trimming removed 6 bases from V and 9 bases from J; junction bases left unmatched: 17. This CDR3 region has 16 residues.

The chain carries TRBV7-2 and TRBJ2-2, with 9 nucleotides matching TRBD2. With V trimmed by 3 bases and J by 7 bases, 6 bases remained unmatched. The CDR3 covers 15 residues. Germline CDR1 and CDR2: SGHTA and FQGNSA. The CDR3 DNA is TGTGCCAGCAGCTTCCTTAGCGGGGGTCACGGGGAGCTGTTTTTT. Its translation is CASSFLSGGHGELFF.

This clone has just one count. The chain employs TRBV28 and TRBJ2-1; 7 nucleotides align to TRBD1. This CDR3 has 13 residues. The V gene end was trimmed by 8 bases and the J gene end by 13 bases; junction bases not matched to a gene: 14. Germline loops: CDR1 MDHEN, CDR2 SYDVKM. CDR3: CASHRQGQFRQFF. The CDR3 DNA follows: TGTGCCAGCCACCGACAGGGTCAATTCCGCCAGTTCTTC. Using reference TRBV28 and TRBJ2-1 for the parts outside the CDR3, the full variable domain is DVKVTQSSRYLVKRTGEKVFLECVQDMDHENMFWYRQDPGLGLRLIYFSYDVKMKEKGDIPEGYSVSREKKERFSLILESASTNQTSMYLCASHRQGQFRQFFGPGTRLTVL.

The V call is TRBV7-2, the J call TRBJ2-3; TRBD1 matches 9 bases. With 5 bases clipped from V and 1 base from J, the junction kept 1 base outside the gene matches. The CDR3 length is 14 residues. In germline, CDR1 is SGHTA, CDR2 FQGNSA. This CDR3 is CASSRTGGTDTQYF. The CDR3 DNA follows: TGTGCCAGCAGCCGGACAGGGGGCACAGATACGCAGTATTTT.

V and J are TRBV29-1 and TRBJ1-3; D is ambiguous. The V end lost 6 bases, the J end lost 2 bases, and 11 bases lay between the germline ends. This CDR3 region has 13 residues. Per the germline V gene, CDR1 is SQVTM and CDR2 is ANQGSEA. The CDR3 reads CSVLQYTGNTIYF. Written as DNA, the CDR3 is TGCAGCGTCCTACAGTATACTGGAAACACCATATATTTT.

The CDR3 region is CASSAGQGAHDTQYF. The CDR3 DNA reads as TGCGCCAGCAGCGCAGGGCAGGGGGCGCATGATACGCAGTATTTT. The V call is TRBV5-1, the J call TRBJ2-3; 8 bases align to TRBD1. Germline V CDR1 and CDR2: SGHRS, YFSETQ. The CDR3 totals 15 residues. V shed 4 bases and J 6 bases; nucleotides not matched to a gene: 10.

The chain carries TRBV24-1 and TRBJ2-1; 13 nucleotides agree with TRBD2. The V gene end was trimmed by 7 bases and the J gene end by 4 bases; junction bases not matched to a gene: 12. Looked up from germline, CDR1 is KGHDR and CDR2 is SFDVKD. The CDR3 is made up of 18 amino acids. In nucleotides, the CDR3 is TGTGCCACCAGCCATGGACTAGCGGGGGAGTGGAATTACAATGAGCAGTTCTTC. Residues: CATSHGLAGEWNYNEQFF.

This chain uses TRBV7-9 with TRBJ1-1; D gene uncertain. Per the germline V gene, CDR1 is SEHNR and CDR2 is FQNEAQ (reference sequence). Between the trimmed V and J ends, which lost 6 bases and 1 base, there was a span of 9 bases. The CDR3 runs to 13 residues. In DNA, the CDR3 is TGTGCCAGCAGGATAGGAGAGAACACTGAAGCTTTCTTT. Its protein is CASRIGENTEAFF.

Comment on this clone: A much more abundant neighbour one base away suggests this may be a read error. Other DNA variants within this sample encode the same CDR3. The chain joins TRBV7-6 to TRBJ2-2; the match to TRBD2 covers 12 bases. The V gene's germline CDR1 is SGHVS and CDR2 FNYEAQ. J was trimmed by 10 bases and V by 6 bases; bases with no gene match: 12. CDR3 size: 16 residues. DNA of the CDR3: TGTGCCAGCAGTTTGTGGGCTAGCGGGGGGGCATCGGAGCTGTTTTTT. Amino acids: CASSLWASGGASELFF.

This clone was detected only once. The chain is built from TRBV7-9 and TRBJ2-3; 8 positions match TRBD2. Germline V gene lookup returns CDR1 SEHNR and CDR2 FQNEAQ (reference sequence). The V and J ends lost 5 bases and 6 bases, in that order; junction bases with no gene match: 10. CDR3 length: 15 residues. The CDR3 DNA follows: TGTGCCAGCAGCCGACGAGCGGGGGATTGGGATACGCAGTATTTT. Its translation is CASSRRAGDWDTQYF.

This chain joins TRBV28 and TRBJ1-1; D is perhaps TRBD1 (6 bases). Trimming cost V 8 bases and J 3 bases, with 13 bases left between them. This CDR3 region has 13 residues. Germline lookup yields CDR1 MDHEN and CDR2 SYDVKM. This chain's CDR3 is CASLRGRDTEAFF. The CDR3 DNA follows: TGTGCCAGCCTCAGGGGAAGGGACACTGAAGCTTTCTTT.

This sequence joins TRBV11-2 and TRBJ2-2; D not certain. Trimming left V 3 bases short and J 6 bases short, with 8 bases between. The CDR3 consists of 13 residues. Germline V gives CDR1 SGHAT, CDR2 FQNNGV. The CDR3 here is CASSLSAAGELFF. CDR3 nucleotides: TGTGCCAGCAGCTTGTCGGCGGCCGGGGAGCTGTTTTTT.

This clone was detected once. V gene TRBV27 combines with J gene TRBJ2-5; 7 positions agree with TRBD2. The CDR3 runs to 14 residues. Unmatched junction bases numbered 5, after V lost 0 bases and J lost 7 bases. Germline V gives CDR1 MNHEY, CDR2 SMNVEV (reference sequence). The CDR3 region has the DNA TGTGCCAGCAGTTTATCGTTGGGGGGGGTGACCCAGTACTTC. This translates into CASSLSLGGVTQYF.

This rearrangement joins TRBV7-8 to TRBJ2-7; D is perhaps TRBD2 (5 bases). From germline, CDR1 is SGHVS and CDR2 FQNEAQ. V shed 5 bases and J shed 2 bases, with 16 bases lying between them. The CDR3 totals 15 residues. In nucleotides, the CDR3 is TGTGCCAGCAGCGACCCTCCGGGGTCCACCTACGAGCAGTACTTC. Its protein is CASSDPPGSTYEQYF.

The rearrangement links TRBV19 to TRBJ1-5; perhaps TRBD1 as D (6 bases). The CDR3 runs to 14 residues. V lost 3 bases and J lost 6, with 12 bases in between. Germline V CDR1 and CDR2: LNHDA, SQIVND (reference sequence). The CDR3 DNA is TGTGCCAGTAGTATGATTTGGGGGCGTCAGCCCCAGCATTTT. Amino acids: CASSMIWGRQPQHF.

This chain uses TRBV15 with TRBJ2-5; 7 bases are shared with TRBD1. CDR1 is LNHNV, CDR2 YYDKDF, per germline (reference sequence). This CDR3 region has 16 residues. V lost 2 bases and J lost 5; bases outside the gene matches: 11. This CDR3 reads CATSRQTGAIAETQYF. The CDR3 DNA follows: TGTGCCACCAGCAGACAAACAGGGGCTATAGCCGAGACCCAGTACTTC.

The rearrangement joins TRBV2 to TRBJ1-1, with D possibly matching TRBD1 (6 bases). The CDR3 runs 14 residues. CDR1 and CDR2 (germline): SNHLY, FYNNEI. Trimming cost V 6 bases and J 0 bases, with 11 bases left between them. The DNA of the CDR3 is TGTGCCAGCAGGGGGGGGCTCATGAACACTGAAGCTTTCTTT. It codes for CASRGGLMNTEAFF.